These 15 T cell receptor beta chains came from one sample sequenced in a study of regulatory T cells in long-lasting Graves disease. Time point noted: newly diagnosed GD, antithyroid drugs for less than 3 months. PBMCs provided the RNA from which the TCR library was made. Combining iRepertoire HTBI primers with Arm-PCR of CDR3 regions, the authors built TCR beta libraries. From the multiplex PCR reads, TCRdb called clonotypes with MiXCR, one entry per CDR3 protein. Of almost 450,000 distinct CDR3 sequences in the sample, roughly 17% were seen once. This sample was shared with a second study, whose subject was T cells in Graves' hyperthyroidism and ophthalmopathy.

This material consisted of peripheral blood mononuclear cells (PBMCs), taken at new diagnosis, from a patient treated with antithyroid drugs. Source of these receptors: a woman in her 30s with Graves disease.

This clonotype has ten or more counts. CDR3 sequence: CASSAPARPEQFF. CDR3 DNA sequence: TGTGCCAGCAGTGCCCCCGCGAGGCCAGAGCAGTTCTTC. The chain combines TRBV12-3 or TRBV12-4 with TRBJ2-1; D remains unclear. The CDR3 is 13 amino acids. The germline V and J ends were trimmed by 5 bases and 10 bases, with 15 bases remaining between them.

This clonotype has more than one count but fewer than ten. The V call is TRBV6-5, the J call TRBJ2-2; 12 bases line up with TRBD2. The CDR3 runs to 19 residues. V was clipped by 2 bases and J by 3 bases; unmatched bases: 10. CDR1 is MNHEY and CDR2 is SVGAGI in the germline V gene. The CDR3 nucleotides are TGTGCCAGCAGTTACCGGCTAGCGGGAGGGCCTTACGACACCGGGGAGCTGTTTTTT. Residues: CASSYRLAGGPYDTGELFF.

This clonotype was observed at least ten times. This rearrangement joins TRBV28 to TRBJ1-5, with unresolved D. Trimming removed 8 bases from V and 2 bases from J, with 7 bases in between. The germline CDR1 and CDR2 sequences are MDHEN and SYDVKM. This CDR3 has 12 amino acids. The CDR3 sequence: CASAGGNQPQHF. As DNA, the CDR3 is TGTGCCAGCGCTGGGGGCAATCAGCCCCAGCATTTT.

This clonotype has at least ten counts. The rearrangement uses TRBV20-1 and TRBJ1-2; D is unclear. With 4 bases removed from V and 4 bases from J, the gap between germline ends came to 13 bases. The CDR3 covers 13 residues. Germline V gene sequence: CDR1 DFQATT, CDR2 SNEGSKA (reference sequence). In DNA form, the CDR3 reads TGCAGTGCTACTAAGACGGATAGCTATGGCTACACCTTC. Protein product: CSATKTDSYGYTF.

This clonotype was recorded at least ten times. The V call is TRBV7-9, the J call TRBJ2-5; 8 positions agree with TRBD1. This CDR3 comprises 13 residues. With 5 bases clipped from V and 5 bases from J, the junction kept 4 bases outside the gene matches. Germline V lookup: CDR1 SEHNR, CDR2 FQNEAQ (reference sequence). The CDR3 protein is CASSIRGRETQYF. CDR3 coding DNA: TGTGCCAGCAGCATCAGGGGGCGGGAGACCCAGTACTTC. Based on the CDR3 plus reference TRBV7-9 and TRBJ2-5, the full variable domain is DTGVSQNPRHKITKRGQNVTFRCDPISEHNRLYWYRQTLGQGPEFLTYFQNEAQLEKSRLLSDRFSAERPKGSFSTLEIQRTEQGDSAMYLCASSIRGRETQYFGPGTRLLVL.

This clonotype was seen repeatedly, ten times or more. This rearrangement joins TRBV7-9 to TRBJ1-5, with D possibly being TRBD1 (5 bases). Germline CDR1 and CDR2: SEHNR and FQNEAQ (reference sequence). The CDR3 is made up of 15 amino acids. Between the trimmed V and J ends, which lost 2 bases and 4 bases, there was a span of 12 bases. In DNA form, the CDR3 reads TGTGCCAGCAGCTTAACAGGCCAAATAAATCAGCCCCAGCATTTT. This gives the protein CASSLTGQINQPQHF.

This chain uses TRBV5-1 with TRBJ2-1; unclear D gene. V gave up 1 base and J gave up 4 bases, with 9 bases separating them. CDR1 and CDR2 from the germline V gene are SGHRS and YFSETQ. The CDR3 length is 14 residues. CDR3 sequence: CASSLRSDYNEQFF. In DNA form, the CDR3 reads TGCGCCAGCAGCTTGCGGTCAGATTACAATGAGCAGTTCTTC.

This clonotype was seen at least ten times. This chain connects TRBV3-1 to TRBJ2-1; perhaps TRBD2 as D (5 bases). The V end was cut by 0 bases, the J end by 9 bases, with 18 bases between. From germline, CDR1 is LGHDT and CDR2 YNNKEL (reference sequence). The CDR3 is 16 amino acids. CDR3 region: CASSQDGTAGEPEQFF. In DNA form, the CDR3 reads TGTGCCAGCAGCCAAGATGGCACAGCCGGGGAGCCTGAGCAGTTCTTC.

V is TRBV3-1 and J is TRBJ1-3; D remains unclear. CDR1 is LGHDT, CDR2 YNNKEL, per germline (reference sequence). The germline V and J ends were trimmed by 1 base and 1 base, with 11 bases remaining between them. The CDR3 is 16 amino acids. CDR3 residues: CASSQGAVVSGNTIYF. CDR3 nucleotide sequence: TGTGCCAGCAGCCAAGGGGCGGTCGTTTCTGGAAACACCATATATTTT.

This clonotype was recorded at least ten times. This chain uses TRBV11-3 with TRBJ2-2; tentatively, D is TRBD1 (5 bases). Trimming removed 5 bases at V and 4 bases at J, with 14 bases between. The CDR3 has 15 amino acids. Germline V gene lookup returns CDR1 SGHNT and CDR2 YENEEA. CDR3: CASSPGRSGTGELFF. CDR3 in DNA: TGTGCCAGCAGCCCAGGGCGGTCGGGCACCGGGGAGCTGTTTTTT.

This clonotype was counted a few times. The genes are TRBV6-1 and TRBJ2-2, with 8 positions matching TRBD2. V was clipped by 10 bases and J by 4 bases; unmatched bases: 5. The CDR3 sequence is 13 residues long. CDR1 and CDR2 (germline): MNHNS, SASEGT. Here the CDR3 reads CATQREFTGELFF. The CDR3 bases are TGTGCCACCCAGCGGGAGTTCACCGGGGAGCTGTTTTTT.

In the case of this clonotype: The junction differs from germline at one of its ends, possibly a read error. CDR3 DNA sequence: TGTGCCGGCAGTTATAGCCAGACCTACGAGCAGTACTTC. Encoded protein: CAGSYSQTYEQYF. The chain joins TRBV6-5 to TRBJ2-7, with no clear D. The CDR3 runs to 13 residues. CDR1 MNHEY and CDR2 SVGAGI come from the germline V gene.

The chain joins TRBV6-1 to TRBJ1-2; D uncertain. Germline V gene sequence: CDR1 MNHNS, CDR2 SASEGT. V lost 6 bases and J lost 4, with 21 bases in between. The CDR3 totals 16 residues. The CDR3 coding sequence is TGTGCCAGCAGCCCCCGCGGAAGGAGACCACGCTATGGCTACACCTTC. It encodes CASSPRGRRPRYGYTF.

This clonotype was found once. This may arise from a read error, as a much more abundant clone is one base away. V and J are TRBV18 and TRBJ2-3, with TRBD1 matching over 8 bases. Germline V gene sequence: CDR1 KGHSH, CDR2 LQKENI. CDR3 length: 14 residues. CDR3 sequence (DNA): TGTACCAGCTCCGCGGACAGGGTGACAGATACGCAGTATTTT. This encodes CTSSADRVTDTQYF.

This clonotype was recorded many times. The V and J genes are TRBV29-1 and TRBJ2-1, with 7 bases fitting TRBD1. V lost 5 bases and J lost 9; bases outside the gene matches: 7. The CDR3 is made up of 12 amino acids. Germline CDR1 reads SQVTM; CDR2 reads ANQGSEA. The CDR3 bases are TGCAGCGTTAAGCAGGGGGATAGTGAGCAGTTCTTC. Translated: CSVKQGDSEQFF.